The present entry profiles one T cell receptor beta chain with its context. Its antigen is currently unknown. Germline assignment: CDR1 SGHRS and CDR2 YFSETQ. The CDR3 has 14 amino acids. Trimming left V 1 base short and J 7 bases short, with 14 bases between. Method: immunoSEQ multiplex PCR; TCRdb's copy keeps in-frame clones and lacks some. The data contain over 1,000 clones, about 69% of them seen just once; the ten biggest clones take up around two fifths. This sample was included in a study of CD8 T cell repertoires and HIV-1 epitope variants. Study-wide points: Most of the nine antigen-specific clonotypes appeared cross-reactive to autologous or escape variants.

The TCR comes from a male donor with HIV. This chain joins TRBV5-1 and TRBJ1-1, with D perhaps TRBD1 (6 bases). Sequenced input: cultured CD8+ T cells derived from PBMCs. The CDR3: CASSLNREALEAFF. The CDR3 nucleotides are TGCGCCAGCAGCTTGAACAGGGAGGCCCTTGAAGCTTTCTTT.